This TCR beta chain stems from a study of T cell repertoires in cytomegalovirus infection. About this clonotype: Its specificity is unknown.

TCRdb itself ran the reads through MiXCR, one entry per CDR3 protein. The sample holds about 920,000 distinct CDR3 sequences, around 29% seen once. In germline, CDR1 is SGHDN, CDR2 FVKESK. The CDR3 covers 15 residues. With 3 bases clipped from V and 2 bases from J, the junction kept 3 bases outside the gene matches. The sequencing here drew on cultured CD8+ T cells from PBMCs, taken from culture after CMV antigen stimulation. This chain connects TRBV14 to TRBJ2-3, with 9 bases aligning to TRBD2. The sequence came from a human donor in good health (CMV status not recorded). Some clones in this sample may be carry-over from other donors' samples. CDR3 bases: TGTGCCAGCAGCCACGTAGCGGGGGTCACAGATACGCAGTATTTT. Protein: CASSHVAGVTDTQYF.